These T cell receptor beta chains were read from a single sample in a study of shared clonotypes between healthy human individuals. Data came from immunoSEQ multiplex PCR; TCRdb stores just in-frame clones and leaves some out. This sample carries roughly 2,000,000 clones, just under 95% of them seen once, and the ten largest clones take 1.5% to 2%. Sequenced sample: naive CD8+ T cells from PBMCs. The source of these receptors is a man aged 18 to 30 in good health. Some clones in this sample may be carry-over from other donors' samples. The CDR3 runs from the conserved cysteine through the conserved F or W. The D gene is left open where the match is weak. Clone sizes are given selectively: once, few, many, or a class where the clone is expanded.

cdr3_aa: CASSYTRVEQYF
cdr3_nt: TGTGCCAGCAGTTATACACGGGTCGAGCAGTACTTC
d_call: NA
clone_size: NA
v_call: TRBV28
j_call: TRBJ2-7

cdr3_aa: CASSREGGYTF
cdr3_nt: TGTGCCAGCAGCCGAGAAGGCGGCTACACCTTC
d_call: NA
clone_size: NA
v_call: TRBV6-6
j_call: TRBJ1-2

cdr3_aa: CASSLPGNTEAFF
cdr3_nt: TGTGCCAGCAGTTTACCCGGGAACACTGAAGCTTTCTTT
d_call: NA
clone_size: NA
v_call: TRBV28
j_call: TRBJ1-1

cdr3_aa: CASRPRTGGIDEQYF
cdr3_nt: TGTGCCAGCAGACCGAGGACAGGGGGCATCGACGAGCAGTACTTC
d_call: TRBD1
clone_size: NA
v_call: TRBV2
j_call: TRBJ2-7

cdr3_aa: CASSVVRGREKEQPQHF
cdr3_nt: TGTGCCAGCAGCGTAGTCAGGGGGCGGGAGAAGGAGCAGCCCCAGCATTTT
d_call: TRBD1
clone_size: NA
v_call: TRBV9
j_call: TRBJ1-5

cdr3_aa: CASSPSPHYEQYF
cdr3_nt: TGTGCCAGCAGTCCGTCCCCTCATTACGAGCAGTACTTC
d_call: NA
clone_size: NA
v_call: TRBV27
j_call: TRBJ2-7

cdr3_aa: CASSVRDRYNEQFF
cdr3_nt: TGTGCCAGCAGCGTACGGGACAGGTACAATGAGCAGTTCTTC
d_call: TRBD1
clone_size: NA
v_call: TRBV9
j_call: TRBJ2-1

cdr3_aa: CASSPEALDRQNYGYTF
cdr3_nt: TGTGCCAGCTCACCCGAAGCTTTGGACAGGCAGAACTATGGCTACACCTTC
d_call: TRBD1
clone_size: NA
v_call: TRBV18
j_call: TRBJ1-2

cdr3_aa: CASSLAGTASGNTIYF
cdr3_nt: TGCGCCAGCAGCTTGGCCGGTACAGCCTCTGGAAACACCATATATTTT
d_call: NA
clone_size: NA
v_call: TRBV5-1
j_call: TRBJ1-3

cdr3_aa: CASSHSRGGVSGTEAFF
cdr3_nt: TGTGCCAGCAGCCACTCGCGGGGTGGGGTATCGGGCACTGAAGCTTTCTTT
d_call: NA
clone_size: NA
v_call: TRBV14
j_call: TRBJ1-1

cdr3_aa: CASTSSGTIGYNEQFF
cdr3_nt: TGTGCCAGTACCAGTAGCGGGACAATAGGCTACAATGAGCAGTTCTTC
d_call: TRBD2
clone_size: NA
v_call: TRBV19
j_call: TRBJ2-1

cdr3_aa: CATSMGHLYNEQFF
cdr3_nt: TGTGCCACCAGCATGGGACACCTCTACAATGAGCAGTTCTTC
d_call: NA
clone_size: NA
v_call: TRBV15
j_call: TRBJ2-1

cdr3_aa: CASSFPTNEIMGSYNEQFF
cdr3_nt: TGTGCCAGCAGCTTCCCCACTAACGAAATCATGGGTTCCTACAATGAGCAGTTCTTC
d_call: NA
clone_size: NA
v_call: TRBV7-9
j_call: TRBJ2-1

cdr3_aa: CASSPTSGSARELFF
cdr3_nt: TGTGCCAGCAGCCCGACTAGCGGGAGCGCAAGGGAGCTGTTTTTT
d_call: TRBD2
clone_size: NA
v_call: TRBV7-9
j_call: TRBJ2-2

cdr3_aa: CASSPALEGLNNEQFF
cdr3_nt: TGTGCCAGCTCCCCGGCGTTGGAGGGCCTGAACAATGAGCAGTTCTTC
d_call: NA
clone_size: NA
v_call: TRBV27
j_call: TRBJ2-1

cdr3_aa: CASSLTTRPEPNYGYTF
cdr3_nt: TGTGCCAGCAGTTTAACGACACGCCCGGAACCTAACTATGGCTACACCTTC
d_call: NA
clone_size: NA
v_call: TRBV27
j_call: TRBJ1-2

cdr3_aa: CSVEGGSNTGELFF
cdr3_nt: TGCAGCGTTGAAGGGGGCTCCAACACCGGGGAGCTGTTTTTT
d_call: NA
clone_size: NA
v_call: TRBV29-1
j_call: TRBJ2-2

cdr3_aa: CASSVAMTSGSNEQFF
cdr3_nt: TGTGCCAGCAGCGTAGCTATGACTAGCGGGAGCAATGAGCAGTTCTTC
d_call: TRBD2
clone_size: once
v_call: TRBV9
j_call: TRBJ2-1

cdr3_aa: CASKQGSGAIHEQFF
cdr3_nt: TGTGCCAGCAAACAGGGGAGCGGAGCAATCCATGAGCAGTTCTTC
d_call: TRBD1
clone_size: NA
v_call: TRBV2
j_call: TRBJ2-1

cdr3_aa: CASSGQKGTNYGYTF
cdr3_nt: TGCGCCAGCAGCGGCCAGAAGGGGACGAACTATGGCTACACCTTC
d_call: NA
clone_size: NA
v_call: TRBV4-1
j_call: TRBJ1-2

cdr3_aa: CASSDTTDRENTEAFF
cdr3_nt: TGTGCCAGCAGCGATACAACGGACAGGGAGAACACTGAAGCTTTCTTT
d_call: TRBD1
clone_size: once
v_call: TRBV9
j_call: TRBJ1-1

cdr3_aa: CASSPRQGYGYTF
cdr3_nt: TGTGCCAGCAGTCCAAGACAGGGGTATGGCTACACCTTC
d_call: TRBD1
clone_size: NA
v_call: TRBV27
j_call: TRBJ1-2

cdr3_aa: CASSAPLNTEAFF
cdr3_nt: TGTGCCAGCTCGGCCCCCCTGAACACTGAAGCTTTCTTT
d_call: NA
clone_size: NA
v_call: TRBV13
j_call: TRBJ1-1